This passage covers 17 T cell receptor beta chains from one sample sequenced in a study of vaccination and CD4 T cells after COVID-19. An Oncomine TCR Beta short-read assay was used to sequence the DNA from cultured CD4+ T cells. Each CDR3 protein gets one entry after TCRdb re-called the PCR reads with MiXCR. The table includes approximately 19,000 distinct CDR3 sequences, 35% to 55% detected once. These TCRs' antigens remain unknown. As to treatment: roughly nine-day PBMC culture with coronavirus spike peptide pools or control peptides (ViraFEST assay). Sample: CD4+ T cells from blood, cultured in vitro. Every receptor here comes from a human donor who had recovered from COVID-19.

This chain joins TRBV20-1 and TRBJ1-3, with D hard to call. Germline values: CDR1 DFQATT, CDR2 SNEGSKA (reference sequence). Trimming cost V 3 bases and J 1 base, with 13 bases left between them. The CDR3 length is 15 residues. The CDR3 region has the DNA TGCAGTGCTAGGGTTAAGGAGCTGTCTGGAAACACCATATATTTT. Its translation is CSARVKELSGNTIYF.

The CDR3 region is CASSLLLRFGSPLHF. The CDR3, as DNA: TGTGCCAGCAGTTTGCTCCTTCGATTCGGTTCACCCCTCCACTTT. This chain uses TRBV27 with TRBJ1-6; D ambiguous. V was pared by 3 bases and J by 9 bases, with 15 bases between. Per germline, CDR1 MNHEY and CDR2 SMNVEV (reference sequence). The CDR3 loop spans 15 amino acids.

The rearrangement links TRBV15 to TRBJ1-2; the D is unclear. Trimming took off 1 base at V and 0 bases at J, with 6 bases between the two ends. Germline CDR1 is LNHNV and CDR2 is YYDKDF (reference sequence). The CDR3 covers 14 residues. CDR3 sequence reads: CATSRVESNYGYTF. CDR3 bases: TGTGCCACCAGCAGAGTTGAATCTAACTATGGCTACACCTTC.

This clonotype has just a few counts. The CDR3 here is CSVDSGPFTTEAFF. CDR3 nucleotides: TGCAGCGTTGACTCCGGGCCTTTTACCACTGAAGCTTTCTTT. V is TRBV29-1 and J is TRBJ1-1; D is unclear. V lost 3 bases, J lost 4 bases, and 15 bases lay in between. CDR3 length: 14 residues. Germline V lookup: CDR1 SQVTM, CDR2 ANQGSEA.

The sample holds one count of this clonotype. The V and J genes are TRBV2 and TRBJ2-1; D call uncertain. V was clipped by 2 bases and J by 0 bases, with 8 bases between them. The CDR3 is made up of 15 amino acids. Germline CDR1 and CDR2: SNHLY and FYNNEI. The CDR3 DNA reads as TGTGCCAGCAGTGAACGGCGTAGCTCCTACAATGAGCAGTTCTTC. This gives the protein CASSERRSSYNEQFF.

The chain combines TRBV27 with TRBJ1-2, with D perhaps TRBD1 (6 bases). V gave up 6 bases and J gave up 2 bases, with 16 bases separating them. CDR1 is MNHEY and CDR2 is SMNVEV in the germline V gene (reference sequence). The CDR3 consists of 15 residues. The chain's CDR3 is CASRFEGVANYGYTF. The CDR3 DNA follows: TGTGCCAGCAGGTTCGAGGGGGTTGCGAACTATGGCTACACCTTC.

CDR3 coding DNA: TGTGCCAGCAGTTCCGGGACTAGCGTCAATGAGCAGTTCTTC. This translates into CASSSGTSVNEQFF. This chain joins TRBV28 and TRBJ2-1; 10 nucleotides match TRBD2. The germline CDR1 and CDR2 sequences are MDHEN and SYDVKM. The CDR3 loop spans 14 amino acids. Germline trimming cut 4 bases from V and 6 bases from J; bases unmatched to any gene: 3.

Only a few counts were recorded for this clonotype. The chain couples TRBV20-1 to TRBJ1-5, with D unclear. Trimming took 0 bases from V and 1 from J, leaving 7 bases between them. Germline V gene data show CDR1 as DFQATT and CDR2 as SNEGSKA (reference sequence). The CDR3 is made up of 14 amino acids. For the CDR3, the DNA is TGCAGTGCTAGAGAGCCCAACAGCAATCAGCCCCAGCATTTT. This translates into CSAREPNSNQPQHF.

A note on this clonotype: A clone one base away is much larger, so this may be a read error. CDR3 DNA: TGCAGTACTTACCGGGACGGAAATAACTATGGCTACACCTTC. Translated, it gives CSTYRDGNNYGYTF. The V gene is TRBV20-1, the J gene TRBJ1-2, with D possibly matching TRBD1 (5 bases). Between the trimmed V and J ends, which lost 8 bases and 1 base, there was a span of 17 bases. Per the germline V gene, CDR1 is DFQATT and CDR2 is SNEGSKA (reference sequence). CDR3 length equals 14 residues.

The table lists this clonotype with a few counts. The chain employs TRBV20-1 and TRBJ2-1; 12 bases are shared with TRBD2. The CDR3 is 13 residues long. In germline, CDR1 is DFQATT, CDR2 SNEGSKA (reference sequence). J was trimmed by 4 bases and V by 8 bases; bases with no gene match: 3. The CDR3 DNA sequence: TGCAGTACACTAGCGGGGGGATACAATGAGCAGTTCTTC. This codes for CSTLAGGYNEQFF.

This clonotype came up a few times. The chain uses TRBV19 and TRBJ1-1, with D unresolved. Germline lookup yields CDR1 LNHDA and CDR2 SQIVND (reference sequence). With 5 bases removed from V and 5 bases from J, the gap between germline ends came to 15 bases. The CDR3 spans 14 residues. The CDR3 DNA follows: TGTGCCAGTAGTCGATCTGGGGTTTCGACTGAAGCTTTCTTT. It is translated as CASSRSGVSTEAFF.

The chain carries TRBV10-3 and TRBJ2-7; D ambiguous. The CDR3 sequence is 12 residues long. Germline V gene sequence: CDR1 ENHRY, CDR2 SYGVKD. V was trimmed by 6 bases and J by 4 bases, leaving 10 bases between them. CDR3 DNA sequence: TGTGCCATCAGACAAGCCGGTTACGAGCAGTACTTC. This translates into CAIRQAGYEQYF.

This chain uses TRBV19 with TRBJ1-5, with D possibly matching TRBD1 (5 bases). This CDR3 contains 17 residues. Germline values: CDR1 LNHDA, CDR2 SQIVND (reference sequence). Trimming removed 0 bases from V and 7 bases from J, with 19 bases in between. CDR3 sequence: CASSIDHRQIVGQPQHF. The CDR3 coding sequence is TGTGCCAGTAGTATAGATCACAGGCAGATAGTCGGGCAGCCCCAGCATTTT. Based on the CDR3 plus reference TRBV19 and TRBJ1-5, the full variable domain is DGGITQSPKYLFRKEGQNVTLSCEQNLNHDAMYWYRQDPGQGLRLIYYSQIVNDFQKGDIAEGYSVSREKKESFPLTVTSAQKNPTAFYLCASSIDHRQIVGQPQHFGDGTRLSIL.

This sequence joins TRBV7-9 and TRBJ2-5, with 10 positions matching TRBD2. In germline, CDR1 is SEHNR, CDR2 FQNEAQ (reference sequence). The CDR3 consists of 17 residues. Unmatched junction bases numbered 13, after V lost 5 bases and J lost 4 bases. The CDR3 here is CASSRPKTSSGRETQYF. CDR3 coding DNA: TGTGCCAGCAGCCGACCGAAAACCTCTAGCGGGAGAGAGACCCAGTACTTC.

This clonotype turned up a few times. The rearrangement links TRBV7-2 to TRBJ1-2; TRBD1 agrees at 7 bases. Germline values: CDR1 SGHTA, CDR2 FQGNSA. The CDR3 consists of 14 residues. Unmatched junction bases numbered 2, after V lost 1 base and J lost 3 bases. The CDR3, as DNA: TGTGCCAGCAGCTTAGGAGGACAGGACTATGGCTACACCTTC. The encoded protein is CASSLGGQDYGYTF.

The chain links TRBV6-1 to TRBJ1-5; D perhaps matches TRBD1 (6 bases). V shed 0 bases and J shed 5 bases, with 29 bases lying between them. CDR1 is MNHNS and CDR2 is SASEGT in the germline V gene. This CDR3 is 21 amino acids long. The CDR3 DNA follows: TGTGCCAGCAGTGAAGCCTCGTTGGGCAGGGGCTCAGCAGTTTGGCATCAGCCCCAGCATTTT. It codes for CASSEASLGRGSAVWHQPQHF.

The sample holds a few counts of this clonotype. This chain joins TRBV7-9 and TRBJ1-3; the D is unclear. V was cut by 1 base and J by 1 base, with 8 bases left in between. This CDR3 comprises 15 residues. Germline V gene sequence: CDR1 SEHNR, CDR2 FQNEAQ (reference sequence). CDR3 bases: TGTGCCAGCAGCTTAGAGGCCACTTCTGGAAACACCATATATTTT. Translation: CASSLEATSGNTIYF.